The 10 T cell receptor beta chains presented below share a single source sample, sequenced in a study of blood T cell dynamics during melanoma immunotherapy. Indicated time point: week 3, after first cycle of checkpoint inhibitor. This table comes from immunoSEQ multiplex PCR, and its TCRdb copy is limited to in-frame clones, with some not included. The sample has about 6,300 clones, 88% seen once. The source material was blood, sampled from a patient treated with checkpoint blockade. The source of these receptors is a human donor with melanoma.

V usage is TRBV4-1 and J usage is TRBJ2-3, with D maybe TRBD2 (5 bases). V was cut by 0 bases and J by 2 bases, with 9 bases left in between. This CDR3 has 15 residues. CDR1 and CDR2 (germline): MGHRA, YSYEKL. DNA for the CDR3: TGCGCCAGCAGCCAAGACAGCGGCCCCACAGATACGCAGTATTTT. It codes for CASSQDSGPTDTQYF.

The V gene is TRBV28, the J gene TRBJ1-4, with 11 bases identical to TRBD1. The CDR3 is 15 residues long. After removal of 6 bases from V and 6 bases from J, the junction contained 6 bases not matched to a gene. The germline CDR1 and CDR2 sequences are MDHEN and SYDVKM. The CDR3 here is CASRSPGQGDEKLFF. Written as DNA, the CDR3 is TGTGCCAGCAGATCCCCGGGACAGGGGGATGAAAAACTGTTTTTT.

This clone is a singleton in its sample. One junction end does not reproduce the germline sequence, and a read error may be involved. The chain is built from TRBV10-3 and TRBJ2-1; D may be TRBD2 (5 bases). CDR1 and CDR2 from the germline V gene are ENHRY and SYGVKD. The CDR3 has 13 amino acids. Here the CDR3 DNA reads TGTGCCATCAGTGCCCCTAGCTACGATGAGCAGTTCTTC. It encodes CAISAPSYDEQFF.

This clone came up once. V gene TRBV2 combines with J gene TRBJ2-5; D is unresolved. The assigned J gene may be wrong: the sequence end matches TRBJ2-7 better. This CDR3 spans 12 amino acids. The germline V gene encodes CDR1 SNHLY and CDR2 FYNNEI. DNA of the CDR3: TGTGCCAGCAGTGAAGCCGTCTACGAGCAGTACTTC. Encoded protein: CASSEAVYEQYF.

The chain has TRBV15 and TRBJ2-1; 7 bases map to TRBD1. The V segment lost 3 bases and the J segment 8 bases; nucleotides outside the gene matches: 13. CDR3 length equals 16 residues. The germline V gene encodes CDR1 LNHNV and CDR2 YYDKDF (reference sequence). The CDR3 reads CATSRATGARGYEQFF. The CDR3, as DNA: TGTGCCACCAGCAGGGCCACAGGGGCGAGGGGTTATGAGCAGTTCTTC.

The chain links TRBV29-1 to TRBJ2-7; D not certain. Germline V lookup: CDR1 SQVTM, CDR2 ANQGSEA. The CDR3 loop spans 12 amino acids. V was trimmed by 2 bases and J by 0 bases, leaving 5 bases between them. The CDR3 bases are TGCAGCGTTGAAACTGGCTCCTACGAGCAGTACTTC. Protein product: CSVETGSYEQYF.

The count of this clone is one. The V gene is TRBV4-2, the J gene TRBJ1-1; no definite D call. There are 12 residues in the CDR3. Trimming pared 5 bases from V and 4 bases from J, leaving 8 bases between. Per the germline V gene, CDR1 is LGHNA and CDR2 is YNFKEQ. The CDR3 reads CASSSRPTEAFF. CDR3 sequence (DNA): TGTGCCAGCAGCTCCCGGCCCACTGAAGCTTTCTTT.

The table lists this clone with a count of one. This chain joins TRBV9 and TRBJ2-3; D possibly corresponds to TRBD1 (5 bases). This CDR3 region has 14 residues. V was trimmed by 5 bases and J by 4 bases, leaving 14 bases between them. CDR1 is SGDLS, CDR2 YYNGEE, per germline. The CDR3 is CASSATSGSDTQYF. The CDR3 DNA is TGTGCCAGCAGTGCTACCTCAGGGTCAGATACGCAGTATTTT.

This sequence joins TRBV28 and TRBJ2-3; 12 bases match TRBD2. With V trimmed by 5 bases and J by 4 bases, 7 bases remained unmatched. The CDR3 is made up of 16 amino acids. Germline V gene sequence: CDR1 MDHEN, CDR2 SYDVKM. The CDR3, as DNA: TGTGCCAGCAGTCCGACTAGCGGGGGCCTTCCAGATACGCAGTATTTT. It is translated as CASSPTSGGLPDTQYF.

In this sample, this clone turned up once. The chain uses TRBV4-1 and TRBJ2-2; 7 bases match TRBD1. V gave up 4 bases and J gave up 5 bases; unmatched junction bases: 7. The CDR3 spans 15 residues. The germline V gene encodes CDR1 MGHRA and CDR2 YSYEKL. The CDR3 is CASSPQGVGTGELFF. The DNA for the CDR3 is TGCGCCAGCAGCCCCCAGGGGGTGGGTACCGGGGAGCTGTTTTTT.